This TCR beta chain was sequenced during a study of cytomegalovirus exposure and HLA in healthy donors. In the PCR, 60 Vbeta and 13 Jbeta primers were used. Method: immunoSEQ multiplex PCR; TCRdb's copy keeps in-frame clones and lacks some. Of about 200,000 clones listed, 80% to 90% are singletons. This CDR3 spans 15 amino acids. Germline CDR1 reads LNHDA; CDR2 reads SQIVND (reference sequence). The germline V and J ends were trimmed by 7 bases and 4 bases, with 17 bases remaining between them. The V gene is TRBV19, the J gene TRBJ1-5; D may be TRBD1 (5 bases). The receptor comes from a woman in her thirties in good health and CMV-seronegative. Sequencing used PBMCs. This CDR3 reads CASTLQDRLNQPQHF. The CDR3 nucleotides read TGTGCCAGTACTCTTCAAGACAGATTAAATCAGCCCCAGCATTTT.